This TCR beta chain was identified in a study of blood T cell repertoires in COVID-19. Some clones are missing from TCRdb's copy, which holds only in-frame ones; the method was immunoSEQ multiplex PCR. The data contain about 430,000 clones, 70% to 90% of them singletons. The germline V and J ends were trimmed by 4 bases and 2 bases, with 9 bases remaining between them. Germline V gene lookup returns CDR1 SQVTM and CDR2 ANQGSEA. The CDR3 contains 12 residues. Input material: PBMCs or T cells enriched from blood (not recorded which). This receptor was taken from a woman aged 18 to 35 who had been exposed to COVID-19. The V gene is TRBV29-1, the J gene TRBJ2-7; TRBD1 might be the D (5 bases). DNA of the CDR3: TGCAGCGTTGTGGCAGGGACCTACGAGCAGTACTTC. The encoded protein is CSVVAGTYEQYF.